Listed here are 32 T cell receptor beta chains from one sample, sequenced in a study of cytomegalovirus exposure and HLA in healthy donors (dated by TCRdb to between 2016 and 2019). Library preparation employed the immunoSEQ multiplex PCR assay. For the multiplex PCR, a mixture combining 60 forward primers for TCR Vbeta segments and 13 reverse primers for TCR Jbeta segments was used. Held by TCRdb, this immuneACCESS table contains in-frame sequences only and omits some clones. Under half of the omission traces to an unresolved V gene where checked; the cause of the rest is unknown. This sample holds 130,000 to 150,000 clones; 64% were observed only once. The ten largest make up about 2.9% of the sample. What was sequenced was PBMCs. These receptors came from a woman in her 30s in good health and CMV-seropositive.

The CDR3, as DNA: TGTGCCAGCAGCTTAGGGGGGACACACCACGAAAGCTCCTACGAGCAGTACTTC. This codes for CASSLGGTHHESSYEQYF. The chain uses TRBV7-9 and TRBJ2-7; D is perhaps TRBD1 (6 bases). V dropped 1 base and J dropped 0 bases, with 19 bases sitting between them. Germline V lookup: CDR1 SEHNR, CDR2 FQNEAQ (reference sequence). The CDR3 sequence is 18 residues long.

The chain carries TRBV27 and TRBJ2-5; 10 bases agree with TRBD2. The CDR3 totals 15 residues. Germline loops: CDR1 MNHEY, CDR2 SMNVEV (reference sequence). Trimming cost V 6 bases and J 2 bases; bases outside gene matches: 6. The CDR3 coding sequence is TGTGCCAGCAGGGCCATGACTAGCGGGCAAGAGACCCAGTACTTC. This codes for CASRAMTSGQETQYF.

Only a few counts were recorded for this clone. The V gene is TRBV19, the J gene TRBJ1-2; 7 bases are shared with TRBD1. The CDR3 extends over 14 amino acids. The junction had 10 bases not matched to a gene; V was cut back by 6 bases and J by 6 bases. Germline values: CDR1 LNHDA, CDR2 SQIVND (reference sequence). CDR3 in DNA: TGTGCCAGTAGCAGAAACAGGGGTTCGGATGGCTACACCTTC. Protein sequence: CASSRNRGSDGYTF.

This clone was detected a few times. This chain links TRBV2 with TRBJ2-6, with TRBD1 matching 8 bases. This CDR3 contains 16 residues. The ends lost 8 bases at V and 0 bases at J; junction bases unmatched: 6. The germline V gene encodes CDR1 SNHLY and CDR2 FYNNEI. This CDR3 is CASAGGRISGANVLTF. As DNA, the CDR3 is TGTGCCAGCGCAGGGGGCCGAATCTCTGGGGCCAACGTCCTGACTTTC.

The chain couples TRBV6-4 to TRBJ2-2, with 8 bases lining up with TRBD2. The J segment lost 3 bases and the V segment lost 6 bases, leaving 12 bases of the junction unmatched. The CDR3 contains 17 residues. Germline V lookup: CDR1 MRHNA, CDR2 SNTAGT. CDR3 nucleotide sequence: TGTGCCAGCAGGTTCAAAAAGCGGGAGTGTCACACCGGGGAGCTGTTTTTT. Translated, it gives CASRFKKRECHTGELFF.

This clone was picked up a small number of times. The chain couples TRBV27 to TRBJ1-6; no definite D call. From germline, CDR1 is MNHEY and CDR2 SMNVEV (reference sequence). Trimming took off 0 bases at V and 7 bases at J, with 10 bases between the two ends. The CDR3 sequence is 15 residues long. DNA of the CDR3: TGTGCCAGCAGTTTATCCCCAGGTGGAAATTCACCCCTCCACTTT. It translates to CASSLSPGGNSPLHF.

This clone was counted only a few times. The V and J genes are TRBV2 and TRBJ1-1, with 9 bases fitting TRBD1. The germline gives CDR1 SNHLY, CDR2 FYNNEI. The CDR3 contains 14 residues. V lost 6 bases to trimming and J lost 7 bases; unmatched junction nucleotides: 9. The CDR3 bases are TGTGCCAGCAGGCTACAGGGGGCTTCAATTGAAGCTTTCTTT. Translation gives CASRLQGASIEAFF.

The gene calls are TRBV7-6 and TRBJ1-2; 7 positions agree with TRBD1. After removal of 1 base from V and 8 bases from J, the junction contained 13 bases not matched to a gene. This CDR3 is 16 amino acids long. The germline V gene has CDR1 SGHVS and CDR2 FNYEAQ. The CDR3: CASSLVTGANPVGYTF. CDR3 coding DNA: TGTGCCAGCAGCTTAGTAACAGGGGCCAACCCGGTGGGCTACACCTTC. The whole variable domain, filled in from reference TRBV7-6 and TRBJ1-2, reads GAGVSQSPRYKVTKRGQDVALRCDPISGHVSLYWYRQALGQGPEFLTYFNYEAQQDKSGLPNDRFSAERPEGSISTLTIQRTEQRDSAMYRCASSLVTGANPVGYTFGSGTRLTVV.

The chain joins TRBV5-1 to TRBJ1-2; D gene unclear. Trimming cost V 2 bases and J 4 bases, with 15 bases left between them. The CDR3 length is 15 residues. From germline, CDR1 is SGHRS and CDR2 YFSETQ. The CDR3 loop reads CASSFGGIATYGYTF. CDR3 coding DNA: TGCGCCAGCAGCTTCGGAGGGATAGCCACCTATGGCTACACCTTC.

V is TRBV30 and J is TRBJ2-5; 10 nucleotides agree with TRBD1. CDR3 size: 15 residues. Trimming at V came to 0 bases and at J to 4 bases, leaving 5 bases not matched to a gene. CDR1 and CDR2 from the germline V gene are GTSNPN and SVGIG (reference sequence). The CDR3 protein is CAWSVGGTGAETQYF. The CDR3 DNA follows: TGTGCCTGGAGTGTAGGAGGGACAGGGGCAGAGACCCAGTACTTC.

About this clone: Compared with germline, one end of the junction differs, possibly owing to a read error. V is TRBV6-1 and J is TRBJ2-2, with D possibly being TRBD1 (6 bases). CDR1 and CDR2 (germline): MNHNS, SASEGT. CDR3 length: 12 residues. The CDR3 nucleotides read TGTGCCAGCACCAGGCCCCCAGGGGAGCTGCTTTTT. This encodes CASTRPPGELLF.

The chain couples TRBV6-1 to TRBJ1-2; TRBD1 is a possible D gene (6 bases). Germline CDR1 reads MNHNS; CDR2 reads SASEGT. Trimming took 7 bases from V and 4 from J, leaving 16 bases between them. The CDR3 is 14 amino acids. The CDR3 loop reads CASTVGTPIYGYTF. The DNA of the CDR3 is TGTGCCAGCACCGTAGGGACACCTATCTATGGCTACACCTTC.

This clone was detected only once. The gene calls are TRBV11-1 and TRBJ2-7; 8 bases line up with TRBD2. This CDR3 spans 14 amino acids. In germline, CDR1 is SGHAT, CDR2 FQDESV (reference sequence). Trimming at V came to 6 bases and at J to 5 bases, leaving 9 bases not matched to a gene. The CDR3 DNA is TGTGCCAGCAGGTCATCGAGCGGGGGAAACGAGCAGTACTTC. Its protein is CASRSSSGGNEQYF. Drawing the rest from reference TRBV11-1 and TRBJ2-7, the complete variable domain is EAEVAQSPRYKITEKSQAVAFWCDPISGHATLYWYRQILGQGPELLVQFQDESVVDDSQLPKDRFSAERLKGVDSTLKIQPAELGDSAMYLCASRSSSGGNEQYFGPGTRLTVT.

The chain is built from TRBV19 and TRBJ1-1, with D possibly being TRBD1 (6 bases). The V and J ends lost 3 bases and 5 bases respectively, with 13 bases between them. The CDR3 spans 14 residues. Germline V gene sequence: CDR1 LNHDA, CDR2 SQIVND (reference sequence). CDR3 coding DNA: TGTGCCAGTAGTATCTACAGGGCAACAACTGAAGCTTTCTTT. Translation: CASSIYRATTEAFF.

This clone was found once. CDR3 sequence reads: CASSPGQGTYNSPLHF. For the CDR3, the DNA is TGTGCCAGCTCACCGGGACAGGGAACTTATAATTCACCCCTCCACTTT. V gene TRBV18 combines with J gene TRBJ1-6, with 9 bases aligning to TRBD1. Germline assignment: CDR1 KGHSH and CDR2 LQKENI. This CDR3 region has 16 residues. Losses at the gene ends were 3 bases for V and 4 bases for J; bases not matched to a gene: 4.

This CDR3 is CSAGREKLFF. CDR3 in DNA: TGCAGTGCTGGGCGTGAAAAACTGTTTTTT. The chain has TRBV20-1 and TRBJ1-4; D gene ambiguous. Germline assignment: CDR1 DFQATT and CDR2 SNEGSKA (reference sequence). The CDR3 has 10 residues. Trimming stripped 5 bases from V and 7 bases from J, with 5 bases between.

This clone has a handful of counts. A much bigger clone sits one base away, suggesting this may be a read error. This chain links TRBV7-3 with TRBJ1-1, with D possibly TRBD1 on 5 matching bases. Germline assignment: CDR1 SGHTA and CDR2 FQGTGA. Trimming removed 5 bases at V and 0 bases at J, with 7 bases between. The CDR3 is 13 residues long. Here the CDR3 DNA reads TGTGCCAGCAGCCCGACAGTGAACACTGAAGCTTTCTTT. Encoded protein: CASSPTVNTEAFF.

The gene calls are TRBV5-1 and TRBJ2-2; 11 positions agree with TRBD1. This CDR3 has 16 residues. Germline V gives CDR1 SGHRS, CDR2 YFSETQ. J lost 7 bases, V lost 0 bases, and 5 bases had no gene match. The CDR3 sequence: CASSLAGQGALGELFF. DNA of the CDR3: TGCGCCAGCAGCTTGGCCGGACAGGGGGCTCTCGGGGAGCTGTTTTTT. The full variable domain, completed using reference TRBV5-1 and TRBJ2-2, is KAGVTQTPRYLIKTRGQQVTLSCSPISGHRSVSWYQQTPGQGLQFLFEYFSETQRNKGNFPGRFSGRQFSNSRSEMNVSTLELGDSALYLCASSLAGQGALGELFFGEGSRLTVL.

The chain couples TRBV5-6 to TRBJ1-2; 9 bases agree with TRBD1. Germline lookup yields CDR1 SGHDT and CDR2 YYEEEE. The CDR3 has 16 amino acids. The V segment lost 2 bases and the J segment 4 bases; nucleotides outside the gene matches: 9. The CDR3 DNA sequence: TGTGCCAGCAGCTTCGACCCCCGGACAGGGGCCTATGGCTACACCTTC. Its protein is CASSFDPRTGAYGYTF.

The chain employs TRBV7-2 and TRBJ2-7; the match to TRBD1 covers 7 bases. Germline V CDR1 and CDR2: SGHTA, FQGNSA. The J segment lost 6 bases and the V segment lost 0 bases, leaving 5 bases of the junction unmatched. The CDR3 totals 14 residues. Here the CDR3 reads CASSLALDRREQYF. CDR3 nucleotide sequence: TGTGCCAGCAGCTTAGCCTTGGACAGGCGCGAGCAGTACTTC.

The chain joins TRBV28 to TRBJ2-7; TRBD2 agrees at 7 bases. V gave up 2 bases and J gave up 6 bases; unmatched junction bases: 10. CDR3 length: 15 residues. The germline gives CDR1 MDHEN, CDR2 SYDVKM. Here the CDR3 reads CASSLPRTRSGEQYF. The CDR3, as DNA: TGTGCCAGCAGTTTACCCAGGACTAGGTCGGGCGAGCAGTACTTC.

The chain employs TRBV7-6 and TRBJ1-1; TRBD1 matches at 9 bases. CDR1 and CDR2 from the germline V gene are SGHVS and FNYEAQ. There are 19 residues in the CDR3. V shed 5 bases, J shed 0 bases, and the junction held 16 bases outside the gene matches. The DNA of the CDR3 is TGTGCCAGCAGCCGGCGGCCGGGACAGGGATTCGGCCTGAACACTGAAGCTTTCTTT. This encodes CASSRRPGQGFGLNTEAFF.

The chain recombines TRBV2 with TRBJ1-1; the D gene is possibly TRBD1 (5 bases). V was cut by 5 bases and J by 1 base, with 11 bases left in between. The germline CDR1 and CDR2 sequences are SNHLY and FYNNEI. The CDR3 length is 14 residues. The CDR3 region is CASSKPQGNTEAFF. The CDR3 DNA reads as TGTGCCAGCAGTAAACCTCAGGGGAACACTGAAGCTTTCTTT.

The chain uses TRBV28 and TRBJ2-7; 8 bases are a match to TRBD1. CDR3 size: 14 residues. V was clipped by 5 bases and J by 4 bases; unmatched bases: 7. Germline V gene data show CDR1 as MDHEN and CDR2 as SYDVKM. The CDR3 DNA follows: TGTGCCAGCAGTATACACACAGGGGGGTACGAGCAGTACTTC. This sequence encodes CASSIHTGGYEQYF. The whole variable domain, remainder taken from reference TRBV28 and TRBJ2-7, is DVKVTQSSRYLVKRTGEKVFLECVQDMDHENMFWYRQDPGLGLRLIYFSYDVKMKEKGDIPEGYSVSREKKERFSLILESASTNQTSMYLCASSIHTGGYEQYFGPGTRLTVT.

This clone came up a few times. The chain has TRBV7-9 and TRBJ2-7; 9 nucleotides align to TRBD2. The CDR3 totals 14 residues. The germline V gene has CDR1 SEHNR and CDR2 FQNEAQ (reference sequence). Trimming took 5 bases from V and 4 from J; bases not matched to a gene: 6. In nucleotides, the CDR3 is TGTGCCAGCAGCGGGGGACTAGCATGGTACGAGCAGTACTTC. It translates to CASSGGLAWYEQYF. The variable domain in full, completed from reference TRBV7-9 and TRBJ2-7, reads DTGVSQNPRHKITKRGQNVTFRCDPISEHNRLYWYRQTLGQGPEFLTYFQNEAQLEKSRLLSDRFSAERPKGSFSTLEIQRTEQGDSAMYLCASSGGLAWYEQYFGPGTRLTVT.

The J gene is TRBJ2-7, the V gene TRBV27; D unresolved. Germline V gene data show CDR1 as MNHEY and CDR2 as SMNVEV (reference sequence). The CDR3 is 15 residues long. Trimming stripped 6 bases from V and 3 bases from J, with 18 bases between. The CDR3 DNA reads TGTGCCAGCAGACCACCCCCAGGCCGAAACTACGAGCAGTACTTC. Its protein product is CASRPPPGRNYEQYF.

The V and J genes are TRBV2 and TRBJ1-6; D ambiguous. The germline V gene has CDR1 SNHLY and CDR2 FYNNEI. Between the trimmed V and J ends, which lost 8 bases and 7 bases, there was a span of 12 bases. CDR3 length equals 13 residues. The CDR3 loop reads CASQSSRNSPLHF. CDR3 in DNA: TGTGCCAGCCAGTCGAGCAGGAATTCACCCCTCCACTTT.

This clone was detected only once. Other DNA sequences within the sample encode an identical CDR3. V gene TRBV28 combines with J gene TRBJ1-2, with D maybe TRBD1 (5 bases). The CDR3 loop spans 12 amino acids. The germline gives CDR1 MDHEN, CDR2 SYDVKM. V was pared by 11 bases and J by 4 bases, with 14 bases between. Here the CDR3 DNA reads TGTGCCGTTTTTTACAGGCCCTATGGCTACACCTTC. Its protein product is CAVFYRPYGYTF.

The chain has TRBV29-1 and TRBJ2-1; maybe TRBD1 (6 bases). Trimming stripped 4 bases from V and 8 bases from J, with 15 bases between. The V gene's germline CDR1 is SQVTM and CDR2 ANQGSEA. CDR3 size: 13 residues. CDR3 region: CSVGARGRDEQFF. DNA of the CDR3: TGCAGCGTTGGGGCCAGGGGCAGGGATGAGCAGTTCTTC.

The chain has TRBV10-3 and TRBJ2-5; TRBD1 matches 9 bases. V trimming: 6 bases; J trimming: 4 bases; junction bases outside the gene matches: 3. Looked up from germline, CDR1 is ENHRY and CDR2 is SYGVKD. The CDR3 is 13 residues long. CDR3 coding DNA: TGTGCCATCAGCCGGGACAGGGCAGAGACCCAGTACTTC. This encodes CAISRDRAETQYF.

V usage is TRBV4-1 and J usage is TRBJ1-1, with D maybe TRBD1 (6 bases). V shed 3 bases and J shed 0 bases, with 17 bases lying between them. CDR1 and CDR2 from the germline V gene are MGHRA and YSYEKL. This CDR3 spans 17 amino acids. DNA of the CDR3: TGCGCCAGCAGCCACAACGAACGGACAGCCATGAACACTGAAGCTTTCTTT. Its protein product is CASSHNERTAMNTEAFF.

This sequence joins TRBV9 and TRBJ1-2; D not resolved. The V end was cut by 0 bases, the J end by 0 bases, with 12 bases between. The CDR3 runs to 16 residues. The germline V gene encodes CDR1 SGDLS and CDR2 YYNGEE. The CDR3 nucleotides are TGTGCCAGCAGCGTAGACCAGGCTCCGGCTAACTATGGCTACACCTTC. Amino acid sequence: CASSVDQAPANYGYTF.